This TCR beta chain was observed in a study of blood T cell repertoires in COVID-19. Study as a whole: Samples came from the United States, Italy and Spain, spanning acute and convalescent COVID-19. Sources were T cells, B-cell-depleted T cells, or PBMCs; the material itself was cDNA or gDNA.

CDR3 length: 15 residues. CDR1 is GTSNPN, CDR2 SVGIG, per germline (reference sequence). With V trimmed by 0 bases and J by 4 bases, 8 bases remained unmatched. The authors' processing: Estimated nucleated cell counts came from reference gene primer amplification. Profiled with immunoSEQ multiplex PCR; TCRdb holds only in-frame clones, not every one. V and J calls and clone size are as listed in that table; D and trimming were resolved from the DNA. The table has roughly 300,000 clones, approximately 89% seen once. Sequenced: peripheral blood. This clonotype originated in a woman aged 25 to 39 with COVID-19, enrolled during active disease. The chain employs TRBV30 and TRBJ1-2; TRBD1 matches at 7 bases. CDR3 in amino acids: CAWSVSPGQSYGYTF. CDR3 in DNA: TGTGCCTGGAGTGTATCCCCGGGACAGTCCTATGGCTACACCTTC. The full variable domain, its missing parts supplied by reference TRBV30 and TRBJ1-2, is SQTIHQWPATLVQPVGSPLSLECTVEGTSNPNLYWYRQAAGRGLQLLFYSVGIGQISSEVPQNLSASRPQDRQFILSSKKLLLSDSGFYLCAWSVSPGQSYGYTFGSGTRLTVV.